This TCR beta chain was sequenced for a study of Ad26.COV2.S vaccination and SARS-CoV-2 variants. Generated by immunoSEQ multiplex PCR, the TCRdb table keeps only in-frame clones and is missing some. The sample yields a few hundred thousand clones, approximately 92% seen once. The CDR3 totals 15 residues. The germline gives CDR1 LNHDA, CDR2 SQIVND (reference sequence). The V gene lost 5 bases and the J gene lost 5 bases, with 18 bases spanning the gap. Treatment noted: approximately 18 received Ad26.COV2.S at low or high dose, single or two shots; about 5 received placebo; per-sample allocation not given. Collection of samples fell on day 63 after the first vaccine or placebo injection.

The receptor was derived from a person aged 18-65 years who received the Ad26.COV2.S COVID-19 vaccine or a placebo. This sequence joins TRBV19 and TRBJ1-2; no definite D call. This sample comprised peripheral blood, obtained in a trial of Ad26.COV2.S vaccine versus placebo. Written as DNA, the CDR3 is TGTGCCAGTAGTGACCGGGCTAGGAGGTATTATGGCTACACCTTC. It encodes CASSDRARRYYGYTF.